Each of the 27 T cell receptor beta chains below was sequenced from the same sample in a study of blood T cell repertoires in COVID-19. This table comes from immunoSEQ multiplex PCR, and its TCRdb copy is limited to in-frame clones, with some not included. The sample has some 420,000 clones, 75% to 90% seen once. Sequencing was carried out using PBMCs or T cells enriched from blood (not recorded which). Receptor source: a man between 25 and 39 years old who had recovered from COVID-19.

This clone appeared once. The chain links TRBV2 to TRBJ2-5; TRBD1 agrees at 9 bases. V shed 6 bases, J shed 7 bases, and the junction held 12 bases outside the gene matches. The CDR3 contains 15 residues. Germline assignment: CDR1 SNHLY and CDR2 FYNNEI. CDR3 residues: CASRELMGQGSTQYF. The DNA for the CDR3 is TGTGCCAGCAGGGAACTGATGGGACAGGGTTCGACCCAGTACTTC.

The V and J genes are TRBV5-6 and TRBJ2-5, with D possibly TRBD2 on 6 matching bases. V lost 0 bases to trimming and J lost 5 bases, with 11 bases between them. The CDR3 loop spans 14 amino acids. The V gene's germline CDR1 is SGHDT and CDR2 YYEEEE. CDR3 amino acids: CASSLGLGIETQYF. In nucleotides, the CDR3 is TGTGCCAGCAGCTTGGGACTAGGAATCGAGACCCAGTACTTC.

The chain has TRBV7-9 and TRBJ1-1; 9 positions agree with TRBD1. V lost 5 bases and J lost 9; bases outside the gene matches: 7. Germline V gene sequence: CDR1 SEHNR, CDR2 FQNEAQ (reference sequence). CDR3 size: 13 residues. The CDR3 loop reads CASSRGQGMKAFF. The CDR3 DNA sequence: TGTGCCAGCAGCCGCGGACAGGGGATGAAAGCTTTCTTT.

This chain uses TRBV5-4 with TRBJ2-7; 8 bases fit TRBD2. The CDR3 runs to 15 residues. The ends lost 3 bases at V and 2 bases at J; junction bases unmatched: 7. The germline V gene has CDR1 SGHNT and CDR2 YYREEE (reference sequence). CDR3 loop: CASSSGGRLAYEQYF. CDR3 DNA sequence: TGTGCCAGCAGCTCGGGAGGGCGTTTAGCCTACGAGCAGTACTTC.

The J gene is TRBJ1-5, the V gene TRBV2, with 8 bases fitting TRBD1. CDR3 length: 15 amino acids. V trimming: 5 bases; J trimming: 6 bases; junction bases outside the gene matches: 9. Germline V gives CDR1 SNHLY, CDR2 FYNNEI. The chain's CDR3 is CASSQIDRGSQPQHF. The CDR3 bases are TGTGCCAGCAGTCAAATTGACAGGGGTAGTCAGCCCCAGCATTTT.

This sequence joins TRBV7-3 and TRBJ2-3, with 10 positions matching TRBD2. Germline V lookup: CDR1 SGHTA, CDR2 FQGTGA. V gave up 6 bases and J gave up 4 bases; unmatched junction bases: 4. The CDR3 sequence is 14 residues long. The CDR3 reads CASRSGTSADTQYF. As DNA, the CDR3 is TGTGCCAGCAGGTCCGGGACTAGCGCAGATACGCAGTATTTT.

The rearrangement uses TRBV5-4 and TRBJ2-1; D is unresolved. Per germline, CDR1 SGHNT and CDR2 YYREEE (reference sequence). With 0 bases removed from V and 0 bases from J, the gap between germline ends came to 13 bases. The CDR3 has 17 amino acids. DNA for the CDR3: TGTGCCAGCAGCTTGGATTTGGCGGTTAGCTCCTACAATGAGCAGTTCTTC. Translation gives CASSLDLAVSSYNEQFF.

This chain joins TRBV7-9 and TRBJ1-5; 8 bases align to TRBD1. The germline CDR1 and CDR2 sequences are SEHNR and FQNEAQ (reference sequence). After removal of 4 bases from V and 6 bases from J, the junction contained 8 bases not matched to a gene. The CDR3 loop spans 15 amino acids. DNA of the CDR3: TGTGCCAGCAGCTCCGGACAGGGTGAGGGTCAGCCCCAGCATTTT. It is translated as CASSSGQGEGQPQHF.

The chain combines TRBV7-9 with TRBJ1-2; TRBD1 agrees at 7 bases. V dropped 5 bases and J dropped 3; count of bases not matched to a gene: 9. CDR3 length: 15 amino acids. In germline, CDR1 is SEHNR, CDR2 FQNEAQ (reference sequence). The CDR3 nucleotides read TGTGCCAGCAGCCATCGACAGGGTAGTCACTATGGCTACACCTTC. Its protein is CASSHRQGSHYGYTF.

This chain links TRBV18 with TRBJ2-3; no clear D. Trimming took off 5 bases at V and 6 bases at J, with 12 bases between the two ends. Germline CDR1 reads KGHSH; CDR2 reads LQKENI. This CDR3 has 13 residues. CDR3: CASSINPGDTQYF. CDR3 nucleotide sequence: TGTGCCAGCTCAATCAACCCCGGGGATACGCAGTATTTT.

This chain connects TRBV18 to TRBJ1-2, with no clear D. This CDR3 has 13 residues. Germline CDR1 KGHSH, CDR2 LQKENI. Trimming removed 2 bases from V and 7 bases from J, with 11 bases in between. CDR3 in DNA: TGTGCCAGCTCACCAACGATAGAACCTGGCTACACCTTC. This gives the protein CASSPTIEPGYTF.

V gene TRBV3-1 (or the pseudogene TRBV3-2) combines with J gene TRBJ2-7; 9 bases map to TRBD2. The CDR3 is 13 amino acids. The junction had 4 bases not matched to a gene; V was cut back by 5 bases and J by 5 bases. Germline lookup yields CDR1 LGHDT and CDR2 YNNKEL (reference sequence). The CDR3, as DNA: TGTGCCAGCAGCTTAGCGGGGGTAGACGAGCAGTACTTC. The encoded protein is CASSLAGVDEQYF.

V gene TRBV28 combines with J gene TRBJ1-5, with no clear D. The CDR3 sequence is 17 residues long. V lost 3 bases and J 0 bases, leaving 15 bases between the germline ends. The germline V gene has CDR1 MDHEN and CDR2 SYDVKM. As DNA, the CDR3 is TGTGCCAGCAGTTTCAGAGGGAGCGGATATAGCAATCAGCCCCAGCATTTT. It specifies CASSFRGSGYSNQPQHF.

This chain links TRBV4-1 with TRBJ2-1, with 10 bases matching TRBD2. Per germline, CDR1 MGHRA and CDR2 YSYEKL. There are 16 residues in the CDR3. Trimming cost V 2 bases and J 4 bases; bases outside gene matches: 5. The CDR3 region has the DNA TGCGCCAGCAGCCAACCCACTAGCGGGACTTACAATGAGCAGTTCTTC. It encodes CASSQPTSGTYNEQFF.

The sample holds one count of this clone. The J gene is TRBJ1-4, the V gene TRBV28; the match to TRBD1 covers 10 bases. CDR1 and CDR2 (germline): MDHEN, SYDVKM. This CDR3 comprises 14 residues. V trimming: 6 bases; J trimming: 6 bases; junction bases outside the gene matches: 4. This CDR3 is CASRTGQGHEKLFF. Written as DNA, the CDR3 is TGTGCCAGCAGGACGGGACAGGGGCATGAAAAACTGTTTTTT.

This clone is a singleton in its sample. The chain carries TRBV18 and TRBJ2-5; a weak D match, TRBD2 (5 bases). The CDR3 spans 15 residues. The V end was cut by 5 bases, the J end by 5 bases, with 18 bases between. Germline lookup yields CDR1 KGHSH and CDR2 LQKENI. This chain's CDR3 is CASSMQSGFVETQYF. CDR3 DNA sequence: TGTGCCAGCTCAATGCAATCGGGGTTTGTCGAGACCCAGTACTTC.

This chain connects TRBV6-5 to TRBJ1-4; 9 bases match TRBD1. Germline-derived CDR1 and CDR2 are MNHEY and SVGAGI. Trimming removed 5 bases from V and 4 bases from J; junction bases left unmatched: 5. CDR3 size: 15 residues. This CDR3 is CASSPGQGYNEKLFF. CDR3 bases: TGTGCCAGCAGTCCGGGACAGGGTTATAATGAAAAACTGTTTTTT.

The chain combines TRBV28 with TRBJ2-7, with TRBD2 matching over 9 bases. The CDR3 runs to 16 residues. With 7 bases clipped from V and 3 bases from J, the junction kept 13 bases outside the gene matches. Germline CDR1 and CDR2: MDHEN and SYDVKM. This CDR3 reads CASTIAGANPIYEQYF. For the CDR3, the DNA is TGTGCCAGCACCATAGCGGGAGCAAACCCAATCTACGAGCAGTACTTC.

In this sample, this clone turned up once. The CDR3 nucleotides are TGTGCCAGCAGTTCCCTTATTCAGGGCGACACTGAAGCTTTCTTT. Amino acid sequence: CASSSLIQGDTEAFF. This chain connects TRBV28 to TRBJ1-1, with a possible D match to TRBD1 (5 bases). Germline CDR1 MDHEN, CDR2 SYDVKM. V was trimmed by 4 bases and J by 3 bases, leaving 15 bases between them. The CDR3 is 15 amino acids.

With regard to this clone: The same CDR3 arises from other DNA sequences in this sample as well. V usage is TRBV3-1 (or the pseudogene TRBV3-2) and J usage is TRBJ1-5; no firm D call. Germline V gene lookup returns CDR1 LGHDT and CDR2 YNNKEL (reference sequence). With 0 bases removed from V and 5 bases from J, the gap between germline ends came to 5 bases. The CDR3 consists of 13 residues. The CDR3 here is CASSQDRYQPQHF. Here the CDR3 DNA reads TGTGCCAGCAGCCAAGATCGTTATCAGCCCCAGCATTTT.

The chain has TRBV14 and TRBJ2-5, with TRBD1 identical over 8 bases. The CDR3 sequence is 15 residues long. With V trimmed by 3 bases and J by 3 bases, 6 bases remained unmatched. The germline V gene has CDR1 SGHDN and CDR2 FVKESK. The CDR3 DNA follows: TGTGCCAGCAGCCATCTGACAGGGGTGAAAGAGACCCAGTACTTC. Its protein is CASSHLTGVKETQYF. The complete variable domain, with remaining parts taken from reference TRBV14 and TRBJ2-5, reads EAGVTQFPSHSVIEKGQTVTLRCDPISGHDNLYWYRRVMGKEIKFLLHFVKESKQDESGMPNNRFLAERTGGTYSTLKVQPAELEDSGVYFCASSHLTGVKETQYFGPGTRLLVL.

The chain links TRBV7-9 to TRBJ2-5; tentatively, D is TRBD1 (6 bases). Looked up from germline, CDR1 is SEHNR and CDR2 is FQNEAQ (reference sequence). The CDR3 has 15 amino acids. The germline V and J ends were trimmed by 5 bases and 3 bases, with 16 bases remaining between them. The DNA for the CDR3 is TGTGCCAGCAGCACCGGGACACGGTCCGAAGAGACCCAGTACTTC. It translates to CASSTGTRSEETQYF.

V is TRBV20-1 and J is TRBJ1-6; no definite D call. The V end lost 3 bases, the J end lost 10 bases, and 13 bases lay between the germline ends. The germline V gene has CDR1 DFQATT and CDR2 SNEGSKA (reference sequence). The CDR3 spans 13 residues. The CDR3 here is CSASSGKSSPLHF. The CDR3 DNA follows: TGCAGTGCTAGTTCGGGGAAAAGCTCACCCCTCCACTTT.

The J gene is TRBJ2-7, the V gene TRBV5-1, with 7 bases identical to TRBD2. CDR1 and CDR2 (germline): SGHRS, YFSETQ. With V trimmed by 0 bases and J by 1 base, 16 bases remained unmatched. The CDR3 runs to 19 residues. The DNA for the CDR3 is TGCGCCAGCAGCTTGGAGTCAGGGAGGGGAGCGGGGCGATCCTACGAGCAGTACTTC. This codes for CASSLESGRGAGRSYEQYF.

The J gene is TRBJ1-2, the V gene TRBV9; no definite D call. V was clipped by 0 bases and J by 5 bases, with 8 bases between them. This CDR3 is 13 amino acids long. Germline CDR1 SGDLS, CDR2 YYNGEE. CDR3 bases: TGTGCCAGCAGCGTAGACCGGGATTATGGCTACACCTTC. Translating gives CASSVDRDYGYTF.

Sample share makes this clone medium-sized. J is TRBJ2-7 and V is TRBV5-4; perhaps TRBD2 as D (6 bases). There are 13 residues in the CDR3. Germline lookup yields CDR1 SGHNT and CDR2 YYREEE (reference sequence). Trimming shortened V by 4 bases and J by 7 bases, and 15 bases separated the two germline ends. This CDR3 reads CASSRTGVGEQYF. The CDR3 nucleotides read TGTGCCAGCAGCCGGACGGGAGTCGGAGAGCAGTACTTC.

The genes are TRBV7-9 and TRBJ1-1, with 7 bases aligning to TRBD1. The length of the CDR3 is 14 residues. The V and J ends lost 4 bases and 5 bases, in that order; junction bases with no gene match: 7. Germline CDR1 is SEHNR and CDR2 is FQNEAQ (reference sequence). The CDR3 DNA follows: TGTGCCAGCAGCTGGGACAGAACACAGACTGAAGCTTTCTTT. Encoded protein: CASSWDRTQTEAFF.